This T cell receptor (beta chain) was identified in a study of CD8 T cells in ankylosing spondylitis. Study outcomes and limitations: The study identified a TCR beta motif of several highly homologous variants that appeared characteristic of ankylosing spondylitis blood. The authors reported significant enrichment of disease-linked clones in matched ankylosing spondylitis synovial fluid. Reactive arthritis synovial fluid and blood previously showed some of these motif variants. Clones linked to the disease showed a CD8+ phenotype. They occurred at relatively low frequencies in peripheral blood.

Each CDR3 protein is one row after TCRdb ran MiXCR on the 5' RACE reads. The table lists around 140,000 distinct CDR3 sequences, 9.5% to 12% of them singletons. The sample holds many counts of this clonotype. The antigen is undetermined. This sequence was found in a female donor with ankylosing spondylitis or in good health (not recorded which). The material sequenced was blood, either unsorted or a sorted T cell fraction (not recorded which).

The chain's CDR3 is CASSLQGGEQFF. DNA of the CDR3: TGTGCCAGCAGCCTTCAGGGAGGGGAGCAGTTCTTC. The chain carries TRBV7-8 and TRBJ2-1; 7 bases match TRBD2. The CDR3 runs to 12 residues. V was pared by 5 bases and J by 10 bases, with 5 bases of the junction left unmatched. Germline lookup yields CDR1 SGHVS and CDR2 FQNEAQ. The full variable domain, its missing parts supplied by reference TRBV7-8 and TRBJ2-1, is GAGVSQSPRYKVAKRGQDVALRCDPISGHVSLFWYQQALGQGPEFLTYFQNEAQLDKSGLPSDRFFAERPEGSVSTLKIQRTQQEDSAVYLCASSLQGGEQFFGPGTRLTVL.